A selection of T cell receptor beta chains follows, all from one sample in a study of regulatory T cells in long-lasting Graves disease. TCRdb passed the multiplex PCR reads through MiXCR, listing each CDR3 protein once. This table holds 400,000 to 550,000 distinct CDR3 sequences, less than 20% found once. This sample was also put to use in a study of T cells in Graves' hyperthyroidism and ophthalmopathy.

The input for sequencing was peripheral blood mononuclear cells (PBMCs), taken at new diagnosis, from a patient treated with antithyroid drugs. Receptor source: a woman aged 25 to 39 with Graves disease. CDR3s include the opening cysteine and the closing phenylalanine or tryptophan. The order of the fields is J gene, V gene, clone size, D gene, CDR3 protein, CDR3 DNA. The D gene is left open where the match is weak. Clone size is stated in some rows and not others, as once, few, many or a class when expanded.

J: TRBJ2-7
V: TRBV7-9
size: many
D: -
CDR3: CASSLSVGFYEQYF
DNA: TGTGCCAGCAGCTTGAGCGTGGGGTTCTACGAGCAGTACTTC

J: TRBJ2-1
V: TRBV20-1
size: -
D: TRBD2
CDR3: CSARDGGRDNNEQFF
DNA: TGCAGTGCTAGAGATGGCGGGAGGGATAACAATGAGCAGTTCTTC

J: TRBJ1-2
V: TRBV4-1
size: -
D: -
CDR3: CASSQADGRGYTF
DNA: TGCGCCAGCAGCCAAGCAGACGGGCGCGGCTACACCTTC

J: TRBJ2-2
V: TRBV12-3/TRBV12-4
size: -
D: -
CDR3: CASSFGGRELFF
DNA: TGTGCCAGCAGCTTCGGGGGTAGGGAGCTGTTTTTT

J: TRBJ2-1
V: TRBV7-9
size: -
D: TRBD2
CDR3: CASSFLSSGRANEQFF
DNA: TGTGCCAGCAGCTTCCTCTCTAGCGGGAGGGCCAATGAGCAGTTCTTC

J: TRBJ2-2
V: TRBV28
size: many
D: -
CDR3: CASSIRGRSGLSNTGELFF
DNA: TGTGCCAGCAGTATCAGGGGCCGCTCAGGGCTATCGAACACCGGGGAGCTGTTTTTT

J: TRBJ2-1
V: TRBV6-1
size: -
D: TRBD2
CDR3: CASSVGTSGNNEQFF
DNA: TGTGCCAGCAGTGTCGGGACTAGCGGTAACAATGAGCAGTTCTTC

J: TRBJ2-4
V: TRBV7-2
size: few
D: -
CDR3: CASSGGLNIQYF
DNA: TGTGCCAGCAGCGGGGGTTTGAACATTCAGTACTTC

J: TRBJ1-5
V: TRBV18
size: many
D: -
CDR3: CASSPLESNQPQHF
DNA: TGTGCCAGCTCACCATTGGAAAGCAATCAGCCCCAGCATTTT

J: TRBJ2-2
V: TRBV27
size: -
D: TRBD1
CDR3: CASSSQGDGELFF
DNA: TGTGCCAGCAGTTCACAGGGGGACGGGGAGCTGTTTTTT

J: TRBJ2-1
V: TRBV6-1
size: few
D: TRBD2
CDR3: CASSDPGTRSYNEQFF
DNA: TGTGCCAGCAGTGACCCCGGGACTAGAAGCTACAATGAGCAGTTCTTC

J: TRBJ1-5
V: TRBV19
size: -
D: TRBD1
CDR3: CASSIGQGLNQPQHF
DNA: TGTGCCAGTAGTATAGGACAGGGGTTAAATCAGCCCCAGCATTTT

J: TRBJ2-1
V: TRBV6-2/TRBV6-3
size: many
D: -
CDR3: CASSRGYEQFF
DNA: TGTGCCAGCAGTCGGGGATACGAGCAGTTCTTC

J: TRBJ2-7
V: TRBV3-1
size: many
D: -
CDR3: CASSQDWGYEQYF
DNA: TGTGCCAGCAGCCAAGATTGGGGGTACGAGCAGTACTTC

J: TRBJ2-1
V: TRBV29-1
size: many
D: -
CDR3: CSVEVLGGSLSNEQFF
DNA: TGCAGCGTTGAAGTGCTCGGGGGATCCCTATCAAATGAGCAGTTCTTC

J: TRBJ2-6
V: TRBV2
size: -
D: -
CDR3: CASSNPGAGANVLTF
DNA: TGTGCCAGCAGTAACCCGGGGGCCGGGGCCAACGTCCTGACTTTC

J: TRBJ1-5
V: TRBV4-1
size: few
D: -
CDR3: CASSPGPGDGGNQPQHF
DNA: TGCGCCAGCAGCCCTGGCCCCGGGGACGGGGGCAATCAGCCCCAGCATTTT

J: TRBJ2-2
V: TRBV27
size: many
D: TRBD1
CDR3: CASSLRQGSSFAGTGELFF
DNA: TGTGCCAGCAGCTTAAGACAGGGGAGCTCATTTGCTGGCACCGGGGAGCTGTTTTTT

J: TRBJ2-2
V: TRBV14
size: -
D: -
CDR3: CASSQDFGEENGGELFF
DNA: TGTGCCAGCAGCCAAGATTTTGGGGAGGAGAATGGCGGGGAGCTGTTTTTT

J: TRBJ2-5
V: TRBV20-1
size: many
D: TRBD2
CDR3: CSAPGLAGIQETQYF
DNA: TGCAGTGCCCCAGGACTAGCGGGGATCCAAGAGACCCAGTACTTC

J: TRBJ2-1
V: TRBV15
size: many
D: TRBD2
CDR3: CATSKSIAGGYNEQFF
DNA: TGTGCCACCAGCAAATCCATCGCGGGAGGCTACAATGAGCAGTTCTTC

J: TRBJ1-5
V: TRBV7-9
size: many
D: -
CDR3: CASSYVSGAGNQPQHF
DNA: TGTGCCAGCAGCTATGTTTCAGGGGCGGGCAATCAGCCCCAGCATTTT

J: TRBJ2-3
V: TRBV6-9
size: -
D: -
CDR3: CASSYSGRETDTQYF
DNA: TGTGCCAGCAGTTACTCTGGTCGGGAGACAGATACGCAGTATTTT

J: TRBJ2-3
V: TRBV7-2
size: -
D: -
CDR3: CASSPIDSQYF
DNA: TGTGCCAGCAGCCCTATTGACAGTCAGTATTTT

J: TRBJ1-1
V: TRBV4-3
size: many
D: -
CDR3: CASSQVLISTEAFF
DNA: TGCGCCAGCAGCCAAGTTCTCATCAGCACTGAAGCTTTCTTT

J: TRBJ1-1
V: TRBV29-1
size: many
D: -
CDR3: CSVVGAFLNTEAFF
DNA: TGCAGCGTTGTCGGGGCATTTCTGAACACTGAAGCTTTCTTT

J: TRBJ2-5
V: TRBV5-1
size: few
D: -
CDR3: CASSRPGHERETQYF
DNA: TGCGCCAGCAGTAGACCGGGACATGAAAGGGAGACCCAGTACTTC

J: TRBJ1-4
V: TRBV9
size: few
D: TRBD1
CDR3: CASSPGTGINEKLFF
DNA: TGTGCCAGCAGCCCCGGGACAGGGATTAATGAAAAACTGTTTTTT

J: TRBJ2-1
V: TRBV20-1
size: many
D: -
CDR3: CSAWTHNEQFF
DNA: TGCAGTGCGTGGACCCACAATGAGCAGTTCTTC

J: TRBJ2-1
V: TRBV18
size: few
D: -
CDR3: CASSPPNSYNEQFF
DNA: TGTGCCAGCTCACCACCCAACTCCTACAATGAGCAGTTCTTC

J: TRBJ1-2
V: TRBV7-2
size: few
D: TRBD1
CDR3: CASSTGQQNGYTF
DNA: TGTGCCAGCAGCACGGGACAGCAAAATGGCTACACCTTC

J: TRBJ2-1
V: TRBV29-1
size: -
D: -
CDR3: CSSGEDEQFF
DNA: TGCAGCTCGGGGGAGGATGAGCAGTTCTTC

J: TRBJ2-1
V: TRBV20-1
size: many
D: TRBD2
CDR3: CSAELAGGGDFNEQFF
DNA: TGCAGTGCTGAGCTAGCGGGAGGAGGTGATTTCAATGAGCAGTTCTTC

J: TRBJ2-2
V: TRBV20-1
size: few
D: TRBD1
CDR3: CSARDVGQGGHGELFF
DNA: TGCAGTGCTAGAGATGTTGGACAGGGGGGCCACGGGGAGCTGTTTTTT

J: TRBJ1-1
V: TRBV3-1
size: many
D: -
CDR3: CASSPGVEATEAFF
DNA: TGTGCCAGCAGCCCGGGAGTAGAGGCCACTGAAGCTTTCTTT

J: TRBJ2-5
V: TRBV6-2/TRBV6-3
size: -
D: -
CDR3: CASSYNGGLETQYF
DNA: TGTGCCAGCAGTTACAACGGGGGGCTCGAGACCCAGTACTTC

J: TRBJ2-7
V: TRBV18
size: many
D: -
CDR3: CASSPRTETYEQYF
DNA: TGTGCCAGCTCCCCCCGGACAGAGACCTACGAGCAGTACTTC

J: TRBJ2-1
V: TRBV7-2
size: many
D: TRBD2
CDR3: CASSSGGTSGTVEQFF
DNA: TGTGCCAGCAGCTCGGGGGGGACTAGCGGGACAGTTGAGCAGTTCTTC

J: TRBJ1-1
V: TRBV11-1
size: many
D: TRBD1
CDR3: CASSPRTGGPMNTEAFF
DNA: TGTGCCAGCAGCCCCCGAACAGGGGGCCCCATGAACACTGAAGCTTTCTTT

J: TRBJ2-7
V: TRBV20-1
size: few
D: TRBD2
CDR3: CSASSAKSAGESYEQYF
DNA: TGCAGTGCTAGTTCAGCCAAGTCAGCGGGAGAGTCCTACGAGCAGTACTTC

J: TRBJ1-2
V: TRBV28
size: many
D: -
CDR3: CASSLLSREHGYTF
DNA: TGTGCCAGCAGTTTATTGTCAAGAGAGCATGGCTACACCTTC

J: TRBJ1-4
V: TRBV12-3/TRBV12-4
size: many
D: TRBD1
CDR3: CASSPGQGAFEKLFF
DNA: TGTGCCAGCAGCCCGGGACAGGGGGCGTTCGAAAAACTGTTTTTT

J: TRBJ2-1
V: TRBV3-1
size: many
D: -
CDR3: CASSRAPPGRYEQFF
DNA: TGTGCCAGCAGCAGAGCCCCGCCGGGTCGGTATGAGCAGTTCTTC

J: TRBJ1-1
V: TRBV3-1
size: many
D: -
CDR3: CASSQVTGLAFF
DNA: TGTGCCAGCAGCCAAGTGACAGGCTTGGCTTTCTTT

J: TRBJ1-5
V: TRBV19
size: few
D: -
CDR3: CASSHVTGLNQPQHF
DNA: TGTGCCAGTAGTCATGTTACAGGTCTGAATCAGCCCCAGCATTTT

J: TRBJ1-4
V: TRBV5-8
size: few
D: TRBD1
CDR3: CATHRAGGEKLFF
DNA: TGTGCCACCCACCGGGCAGGGGGTGAAAAACTGTTTTTT

J: TRBJ1-2
V: TRBV6-5
size: many
D: -
CDR3: CASSYSRSLIKAANDGYTF
DNA: TGTGCCAGCAGTTACTCGAGATCATTGATAAAGGCAGCAAACGATGGCTACACCTTC

J: TRBJ2-1
V: TRBV15
size: -
D: -
CDR3: CATSSPMRVGSYNEQFF
DNA: TGTGCCACCAGCAGCCCCATGCGAGTTGGGTCTTACAATGAGCAGTTCTTC

J: TRBJ2-1
V: TRBV7-2
size: many
D: -
CDR3: CASGGGNSSSYNEQFF
DNA: TGTGCCAGCGGTGGCGGGAATTCAAGCTCCTACAATGAGCAGTTCTTC